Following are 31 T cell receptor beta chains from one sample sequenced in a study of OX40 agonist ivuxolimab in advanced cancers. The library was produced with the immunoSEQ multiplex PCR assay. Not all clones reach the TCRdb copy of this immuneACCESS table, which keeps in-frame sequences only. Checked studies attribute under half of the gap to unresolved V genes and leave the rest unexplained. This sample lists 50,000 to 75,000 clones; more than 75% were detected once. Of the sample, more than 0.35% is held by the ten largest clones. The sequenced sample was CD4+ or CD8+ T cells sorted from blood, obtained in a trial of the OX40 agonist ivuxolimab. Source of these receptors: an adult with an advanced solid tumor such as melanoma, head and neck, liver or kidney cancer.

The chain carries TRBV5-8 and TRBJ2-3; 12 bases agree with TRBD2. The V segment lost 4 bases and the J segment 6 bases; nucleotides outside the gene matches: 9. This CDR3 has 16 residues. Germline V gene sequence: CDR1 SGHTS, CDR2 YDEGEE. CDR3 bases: TGTGCCAGCAGCCCAAGACTAGCGGGAGAGATGGATACGCAGTATTTT. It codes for CASSPRLAGEMDTQYF.

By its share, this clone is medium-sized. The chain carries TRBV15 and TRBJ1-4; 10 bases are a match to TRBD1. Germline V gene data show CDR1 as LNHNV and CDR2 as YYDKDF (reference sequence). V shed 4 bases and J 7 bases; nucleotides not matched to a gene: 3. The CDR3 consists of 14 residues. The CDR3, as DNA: TGTGCCACCAGCACAGGGGACAGGGGTGAAAAACTGTTTTTT. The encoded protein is CATSTGDRGEKLFF.

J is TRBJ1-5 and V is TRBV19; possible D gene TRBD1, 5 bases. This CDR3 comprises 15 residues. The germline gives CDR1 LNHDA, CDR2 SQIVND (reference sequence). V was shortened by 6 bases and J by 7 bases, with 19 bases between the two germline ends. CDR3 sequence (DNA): TGTGCCAGTAGAACGGGGTTCCGGCAGGGCCAGCCCCAGCATTTT. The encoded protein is CASRTGFRQGQPQHF.

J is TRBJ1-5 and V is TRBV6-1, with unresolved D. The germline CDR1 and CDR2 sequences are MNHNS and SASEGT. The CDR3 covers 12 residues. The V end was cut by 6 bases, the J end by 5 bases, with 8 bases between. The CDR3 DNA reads TGTGCCAGCAGATTGGGTTATCAGCCCCAGCATTTT. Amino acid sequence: CASRLGYQPQHF.

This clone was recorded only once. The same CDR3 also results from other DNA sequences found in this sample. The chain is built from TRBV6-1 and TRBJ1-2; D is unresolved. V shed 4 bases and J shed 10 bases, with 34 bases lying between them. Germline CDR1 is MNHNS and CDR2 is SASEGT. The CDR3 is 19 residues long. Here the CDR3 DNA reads TGTGCCAGCAGTGCGAGAAGAGGGCCGCGCTTGGGTTCGTCTTCGGTCTACACCTTC. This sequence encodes CASSARRGPRLGSSSVYTF.

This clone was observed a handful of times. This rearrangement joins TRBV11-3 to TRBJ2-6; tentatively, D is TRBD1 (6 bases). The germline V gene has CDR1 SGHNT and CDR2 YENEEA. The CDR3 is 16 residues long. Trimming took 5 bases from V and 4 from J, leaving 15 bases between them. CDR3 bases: TGTGCCAGCAGCCCACGTGGGGGCGGAGGGGCCAACGTCCTGACTTTC. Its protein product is CASSPRGGGGANVLTF. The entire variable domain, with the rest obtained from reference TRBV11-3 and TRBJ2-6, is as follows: EAGVVQSPRYKIIEKKQPVAFWCNPISGHNTLYWYLQNLGQGPELLIRYENEEAVDDSQLPKDRFSAERLKGVDSTLKIQPAELGDSAVYLCASSPRGGGGANVLTFGAGSRLTVL.

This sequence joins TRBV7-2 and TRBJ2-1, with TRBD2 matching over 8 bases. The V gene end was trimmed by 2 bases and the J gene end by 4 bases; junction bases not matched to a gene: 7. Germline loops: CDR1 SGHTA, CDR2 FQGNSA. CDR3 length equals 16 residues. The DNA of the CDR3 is TGTGCCAGCAGCTTACGGAGACTAGCGACTTACAATGAGCAGTTCTTC. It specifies CASSLRRLATYNEQFF.

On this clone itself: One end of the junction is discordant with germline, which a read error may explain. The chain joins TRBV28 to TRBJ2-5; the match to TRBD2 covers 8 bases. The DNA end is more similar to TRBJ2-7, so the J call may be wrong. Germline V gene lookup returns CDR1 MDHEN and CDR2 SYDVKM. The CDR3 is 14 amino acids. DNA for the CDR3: TGTGCCGGCAGCTACAGCGGGAGCTCCTACGAGCAGTACTTC. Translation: CAGSYSGSSYEQYF.

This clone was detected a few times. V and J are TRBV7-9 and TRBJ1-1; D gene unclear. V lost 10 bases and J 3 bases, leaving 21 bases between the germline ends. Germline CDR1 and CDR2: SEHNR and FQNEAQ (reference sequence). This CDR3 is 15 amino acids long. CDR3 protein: CATLGRRSLDTEAFF. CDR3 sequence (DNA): TGTGCCACCTTGGGTCGGCGATCGCTGGACACTGAAGCTTTCTTT. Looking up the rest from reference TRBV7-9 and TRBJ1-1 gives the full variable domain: DTGVSQNPRHKITKRGQNVTFRCDPISEHNRLYWYRQTLGQGPEFLTYFQNEAQLEKSRLLSDRFSAERPKGSFSTLEIQRTEQGDSAMYLCATLGRRSLDTEAFFGQGTRLTVV.

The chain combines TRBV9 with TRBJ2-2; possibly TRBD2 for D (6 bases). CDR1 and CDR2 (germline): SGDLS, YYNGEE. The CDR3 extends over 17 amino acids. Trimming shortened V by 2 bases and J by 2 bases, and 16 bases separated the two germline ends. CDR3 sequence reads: CASSVRSSGSNTGELFF. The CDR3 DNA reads TGTGCCAGCAGCGTCCGCTCCAGCGGGTCCAACACCGGGGAGCTGTTTTTT.

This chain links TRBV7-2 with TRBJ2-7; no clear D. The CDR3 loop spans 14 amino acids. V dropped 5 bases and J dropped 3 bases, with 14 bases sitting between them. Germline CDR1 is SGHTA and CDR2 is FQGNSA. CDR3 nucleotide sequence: TGTGCCAGCAGCCCCATGGGGTTAGGCTACGAGCAGTACTTC. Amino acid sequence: CASSPMGLGYEQYF.

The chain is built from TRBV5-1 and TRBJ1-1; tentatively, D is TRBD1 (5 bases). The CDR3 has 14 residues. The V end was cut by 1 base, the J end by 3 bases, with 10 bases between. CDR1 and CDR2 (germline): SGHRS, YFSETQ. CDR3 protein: CASSLFGDDTEAFF. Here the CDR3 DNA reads TGCGCCAGCAGCTTGTTTGGGGACGACACTGAAGCTTTCTTT. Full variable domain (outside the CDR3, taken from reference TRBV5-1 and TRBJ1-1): KAGVTQTPRYLIKTRGQQVTLSCSPISGHRSVSWYQQTPGQGLQFLFEYFSETQRNKGNFPGRFSGRQFSNSRSEMNVSTLELGDSALYLCASSLFGDDTEAFFGQGTRLTVV.

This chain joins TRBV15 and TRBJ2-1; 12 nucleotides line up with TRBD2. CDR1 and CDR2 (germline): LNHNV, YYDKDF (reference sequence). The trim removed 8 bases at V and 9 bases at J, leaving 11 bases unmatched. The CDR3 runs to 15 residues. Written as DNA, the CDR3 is TGTGCCACCGGGGCCAGGACTAGCGGGATACTTGAGCAGTTCTTC. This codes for CATGARTSGILEQFF. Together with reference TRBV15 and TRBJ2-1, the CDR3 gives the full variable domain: DAMVIQNPRYQVTQFGKPVTLSCSQTLNHNVMYWYQQKSSQAPKLLFHYYDKDFNNEADTPDNFQSRRPNTSFCFLDIRSPGLGDTAMYLCATGARTSGILEQFFGPGTRLTVL.

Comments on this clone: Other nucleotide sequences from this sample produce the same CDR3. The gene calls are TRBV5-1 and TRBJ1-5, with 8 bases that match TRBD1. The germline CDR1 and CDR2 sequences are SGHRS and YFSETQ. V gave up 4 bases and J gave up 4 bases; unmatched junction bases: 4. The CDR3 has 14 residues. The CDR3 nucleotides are TGCGCCAGCAGCCCAGGGGGCGGAAATCAGCCCCAGCATTTT. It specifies CASSPGGGNQPQHF.

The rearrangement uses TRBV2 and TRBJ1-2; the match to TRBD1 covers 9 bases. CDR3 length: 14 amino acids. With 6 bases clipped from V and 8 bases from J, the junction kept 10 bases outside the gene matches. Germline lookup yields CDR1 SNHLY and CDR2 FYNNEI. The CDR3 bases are TGTGCCAGCAGCAACCAGGGACAGGGAAACGGCTACACCTTC. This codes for CASSNQGQGNGYTF.

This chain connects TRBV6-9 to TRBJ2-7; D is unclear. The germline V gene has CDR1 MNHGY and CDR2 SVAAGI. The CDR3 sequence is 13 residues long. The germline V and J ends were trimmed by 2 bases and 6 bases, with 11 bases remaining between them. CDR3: CASSYSRRAEQYF. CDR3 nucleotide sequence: TGTGCCAGCAGTTATAGTCGACGGGCCGAGCAGTACTTC.

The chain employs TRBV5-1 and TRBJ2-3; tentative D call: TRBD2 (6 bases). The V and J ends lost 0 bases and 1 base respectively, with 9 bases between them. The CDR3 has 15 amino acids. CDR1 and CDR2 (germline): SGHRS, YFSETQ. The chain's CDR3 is CASSLDRGGTDTQYF. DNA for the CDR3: TGCGCCAGCAGCTTGGATCGCGGGGGCACAGATACGCAGTATTTT.

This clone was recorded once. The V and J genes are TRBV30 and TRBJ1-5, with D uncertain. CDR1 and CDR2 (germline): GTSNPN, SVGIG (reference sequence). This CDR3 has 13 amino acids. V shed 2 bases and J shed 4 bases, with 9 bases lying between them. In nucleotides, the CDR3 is TGTGCCTGGAGTCCACGGCTTAATCAGCCCCAGCATTTT. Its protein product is CAWSPRLNQPQHF.

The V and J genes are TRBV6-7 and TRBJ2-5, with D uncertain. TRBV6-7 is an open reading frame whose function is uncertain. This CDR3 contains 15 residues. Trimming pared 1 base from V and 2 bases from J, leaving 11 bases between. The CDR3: CASSYLFQLQETQYF. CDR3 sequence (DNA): TGTGCCAGCAGTTACTTGTTTCAGCTTCAAGAGACCCAGTACTTC.

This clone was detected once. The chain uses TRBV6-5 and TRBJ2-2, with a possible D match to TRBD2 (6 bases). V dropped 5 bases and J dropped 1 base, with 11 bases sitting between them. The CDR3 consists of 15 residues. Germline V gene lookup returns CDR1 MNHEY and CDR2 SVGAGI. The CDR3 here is CASSGGTLNTGELFF. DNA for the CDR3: TGTGCCAGCAGTGGGGGGACGCTGAACACCGGGGAGCTGTTTTTT.

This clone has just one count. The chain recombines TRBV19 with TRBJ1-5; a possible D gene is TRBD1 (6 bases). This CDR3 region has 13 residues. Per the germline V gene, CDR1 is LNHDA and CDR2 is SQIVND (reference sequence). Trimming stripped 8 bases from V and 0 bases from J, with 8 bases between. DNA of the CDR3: TGTGCCAGTGGGACATATAGCAATCAGCCCCAGCATTTT. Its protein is CASGTYSNQPQHF.

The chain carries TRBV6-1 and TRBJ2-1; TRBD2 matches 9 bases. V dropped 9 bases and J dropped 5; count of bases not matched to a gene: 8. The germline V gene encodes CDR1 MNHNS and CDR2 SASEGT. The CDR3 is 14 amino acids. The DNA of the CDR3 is TGTGCCAGTGTAAGCGGGGGGATAAACAATGAGCAGTTCTTC. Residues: CASVSGGINNEQFF.

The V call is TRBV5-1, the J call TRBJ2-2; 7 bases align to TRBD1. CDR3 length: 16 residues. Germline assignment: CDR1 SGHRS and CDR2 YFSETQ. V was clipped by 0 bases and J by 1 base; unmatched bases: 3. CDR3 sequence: CASSLEQGKNTGELFF. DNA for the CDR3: TGCGCCAGCAGCTTGGAACAGGGGAAGAACACCGGGGAGCTGTTTTTT.

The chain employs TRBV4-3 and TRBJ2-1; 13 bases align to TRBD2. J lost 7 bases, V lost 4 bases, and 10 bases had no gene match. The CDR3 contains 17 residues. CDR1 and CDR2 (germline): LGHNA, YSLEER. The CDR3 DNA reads TGCGCCAGCAGCCTCTGGAGGACTAGCGGGAGTCAGAATGAGCAGTTCTTC. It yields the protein CASSLWRTSGSQNEQFF.

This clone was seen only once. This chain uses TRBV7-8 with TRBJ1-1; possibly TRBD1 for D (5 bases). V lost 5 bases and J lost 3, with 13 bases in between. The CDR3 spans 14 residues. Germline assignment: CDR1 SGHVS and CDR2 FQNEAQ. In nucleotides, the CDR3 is TGTGCCAGCAGCCGGGGCACAACCCACACTGAAGCTTTCTTT. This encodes CASSRGTTHTEAFF.

The CDR3 sequence is CASTLGQNTEAFF. The DNA of the CDR3 is TGTGCCAGCACCCTGGGACAGAACACTGAAGCTTTCTTT. The V call is TRBV6-5, the J call TRBJ1-1; D is perhaps TRBD1 (6 bases). Trimming stripped 7 bases from V and 1 base from J, with 10 bases between. Germline loops: CDR1 MNHEY, CDR2 SVGAGI. CDR3 length: 13 residues.

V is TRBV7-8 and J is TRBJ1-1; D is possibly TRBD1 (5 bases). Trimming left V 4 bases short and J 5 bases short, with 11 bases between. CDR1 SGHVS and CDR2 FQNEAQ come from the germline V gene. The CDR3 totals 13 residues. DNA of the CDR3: TGTGCCAGCAGCTACGACTGGGGGACTGAAGCTTTCTTT. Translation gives CASSYDWGTEAFF.

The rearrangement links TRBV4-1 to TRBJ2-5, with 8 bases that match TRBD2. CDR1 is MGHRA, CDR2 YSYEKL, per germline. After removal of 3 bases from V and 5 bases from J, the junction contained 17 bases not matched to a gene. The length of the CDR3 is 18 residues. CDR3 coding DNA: TGCGCCAGCAGCCAGTTTCCGTCTCGAGCGGGAGTGGGGGAGACCCAGTACTTC. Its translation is CASSQFPSRAGVGETQYF.

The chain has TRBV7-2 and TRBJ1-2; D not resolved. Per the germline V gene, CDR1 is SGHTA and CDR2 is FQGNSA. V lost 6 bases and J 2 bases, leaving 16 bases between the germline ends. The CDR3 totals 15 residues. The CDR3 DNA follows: TGTGCCAGCAGTCTTAGGGTATCGGAGAACTATGGCTACACCTTC. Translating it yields CASSLRVSENYGYTF. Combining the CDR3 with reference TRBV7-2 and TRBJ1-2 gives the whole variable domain GAGVSQSPSNKVTEKGKDVELRCDPISGHTALYWYRQSLGQGLEFLIYFQGNSAPDKSGLPSDRFSAERTGGSVSTLTIQRTQQEDSAVYLCASSLRVSENYGYTFGSGTRLTVV.

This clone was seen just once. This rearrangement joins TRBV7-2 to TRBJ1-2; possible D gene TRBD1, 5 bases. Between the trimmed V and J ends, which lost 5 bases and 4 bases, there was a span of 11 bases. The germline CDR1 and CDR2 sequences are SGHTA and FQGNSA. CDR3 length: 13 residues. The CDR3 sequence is CASSRDRGYGYTF. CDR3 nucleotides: TGTGCCAGCAGCCGGGACCGAGGCTATGGCTACACCTTC.

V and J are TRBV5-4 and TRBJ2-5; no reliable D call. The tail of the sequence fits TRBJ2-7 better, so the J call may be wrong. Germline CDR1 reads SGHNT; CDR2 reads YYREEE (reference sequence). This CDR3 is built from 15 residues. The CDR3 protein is CASSLEVGSSYEQYF. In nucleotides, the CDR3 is TGTGCCAGCAGCTTGGAGGTGGGATCGTCCTACGAGCAGTACTTC.